This passage covers 22 T cell receptor beta chains from one sample sequenced in a study of shared clonotypes between healthy human individuals. Only in-frame clones appear in the TCRdb table, and some are missing; sequencing was by immunoSEQ multiplex PCR. Among 2,500,000 or so clones listed, more than 80% were seen once. The sample taken for sequencing was naive CD4+ T cells sorted from blood. As for subset: CD45RA+ positively selected. The receptors were gathered from a man aged 18 to 30 in good health.

The rearrangement joins TRBV5-1 to TRBJ2-1; TRBD2 aligns across 11 bases. Germline CDR1 and CDR2: SGHRS and YFSETQ. J was trimmed by 5 bases and V by 4 bases; bases with no gene match: 5. This CDR3 has 15 residues. The CDR3, as DNA: TGCGCCAGCAGCCTAACTAGCGGGAGCAACAATGAGCAGTTCTTC. The encoded protein is CASSLTSGSNNEQFF.

The genes are TRBV30 and TRBJ2-1; D call uncertain. Per the germline V gene, CDR1 is GTSNPN and CDR2 is SVGIG (reference sequence). The CDR3 sequence is 13 residues long. V lost 2 bases and J 2 bases, leaving 7 bases between the germline ends. This CDR3 is CAWSSQAYNEQFF. For the CDR3, the DNA is TGTGCCTGGAGTTCTCAAGCCTACAATGAGCAGTTCTTC.

The gene calls are TRBV5-1 and TRBJ1-1, with TRBD1 as a possible D gene (5 bases). The CDR3 loop spans 16 amino acids. Trimming removed 0 bases from V and 2 bases from J, with 14 bases in between. Germline values: CDR1 SGHRS, CDR2 YFSETQ. This chain's CDR3 is CASSLAREWGNTEAFF. For the CDR3, the DNA is TGCGCCAGCAGCTTGGCCCGGGAATGGGGCAACACTGAAGCTTTCTTT.

The gene calls are TRBV25-1 and TRBJ2-3; TRBD2 might be the D (5 bases). The CDR3 has 14 residues. V was cut by 1 base and J by 4 bases, with 9 bases left in between. CDR1 is MGHDK and CDR2 is SYGVNS in the germline V gene. The CDR3 spells CASSESPRADTQYF. In nucleotides, the CDR3 is TGTGCCAGCAGTGAATCTCCGCGGGCAGATACGCAGTATTTT.

Comments on this clone: Other nucleotide sequences from this sample produce the same CDR3. The chain is built from TRBV6-5 and TRBJ1-3; D is undetermined. The germline V gene has CDR1 MNHEY and CDR2 SVGAGI. The V end was cut by 0 bases, the J end by 0 bases, with 6 bases between. This CDR3 region has 15 residues. The DNA for the CDR3 is TGTGCCAGCAGTTACTCCCGGAGCTCTGGAAACACCATATATTTT. Its translation is CASSYSRSSGNTIYF.

The rearrangement uses TRBV29-1 and TRBJ1-1, with a weak D call TRBD1 (5 bases). CDR3 length equals 14 residues. The germline V gene encodes CDR1 SQVTM and CDR2 ANQGSEA. The ends were cut back, 6 bases at V and 5 bases at J, with 19 bases in the middle. The CDR3 DNA reads as TGCAGCGTGGTCTGGACTCTAACAGGAACTGAAGCTTTCTTT. Residues: CSVVWTLTGTEAFF.

The rearrangement uses TRBV5-1 and TRBJ1-1, with 8 nucleotides matching TRBD1. CDR1 and CDR2 from the germline V gene are SGHRS and YFSETQ. This CDR3 contains 14 residues. Germline trimming cut 3 bases from V and 5 bases from J; bases unmatched to any gene: 6. CDR3 nucleotide sequence: TGCGCCAGCAGCTCCCTTACAGGGGGTACTGAAGCTTTCTTT. Its translation: CASSSLTGGTEAFF.

The gene calls are TRBV30 and TRBJ2-1; 7 nucleotides match TRBD2. CDR3 length: 15 amino acids. V lost 3 bases, J lost 2 bases, and 7 bases stayed unmatched. Germline V CDR1 and CDR2: GTSNPN, SVGIG (reference sequence). CDR3 nucleotides: TGTGCCTGGAGAGAACTAGCGTTGACCTACAATGAGCAGTTCTTC. This sequence encodes CAWRELALTYNEQFF.

This rearrangement joins TRBV7-2 to TRBJ2-1, with D possibly being TRBD2 (5 bases). In germline, CDR1 is SGHTA, CDR2 FQGNSA. V lost 1 base and J 3 bases, leaving 13 bases between the germline ends. The CDR3 consists of 16 residues. The CDR3 nucleotides read TGTGCCAGCAGCTTAGTTGGGCGGGCCAACTACAATGAGCAGTTCTTC. It translates to CASSLVGRANYNEQFF.

Here the CDR3 DNA reads TGTGCCAGCACCCGGACAGGGGGTCGGACCGGGGAGCTGTTTTTT. Translation gives CASTRTGGRTGELFF. V and J are TRBV2 and TRBJ2-2, with 10 bases lining up with TRBD1. The CDR3 has 15 amino acids. Germline trimming cut 7 bases from V and 5 bases from J; bases unmatched to any gene: 7. Germline V gives CDR1 SNHLY, CDR2 FYNNEI. Full variable domain (outside the CDR3, taken from reference TRBV2 and TRBJ2-2): EPEVTQTPSHQVTQMGQEVILRCVPISNHLYFYWYRQILGQKVEFLVSFYNNEISEKSEIFDDQFSVERPDGSNFTLKIRSTKLEDSAMYFCASTRTGGRTGELFFGEGSRLTVL.

J is TRBJ2-7 and V is TRBV11-1, with 14 bases matching TRBD2. The ends lost 5 bases at V and 3 bases at J; junction bases unmatched: 6. Germline CDR1 is SGHAT and CDR2 is FQDESV (reference sequence). The CDR3 totals 16 residues. The CDR3 DNA follows: TGTGCCAGCAGCGCCCAGACTAGCGGGGGGGTCTACGAGCAGTACTTC. Protein product: CASSAQTSGGVYEQYF.

The chain joins TRBV6-1 to TRBJ2-4; possibly TRBD2 for D (6 bases). Trimming pared 5 bases from V and 5 bases from J, leaving 16 bases between. The CDR3 is made up of 15 amino acids. Germline V CDR1 and CDR2: MNHNS, SASEGT. The CDR3 coding sequence is TGTGCCAGCAGTAAGCGGGCAGTCTTAGAAAACATTCAGTACTTC. Its translation is CASSKRAVLENIQYF.

The rearrangement uses TRBV5-4 and TRBJ2-3; D is undetermined. The germline gives CDR1 SGHNT, CDR2 YYREEE (reference sequence). Trimming took off 0 bases at V and 1 base at J, with 9 bases between the two ends. This CDR3 spans 15 amino acids. This CDR3 is CASSLGSVGTDTQYF. The CDR3 DNA sequence: TGTGCCAGCAGCTTGGGTTCAGTGGGCACAGATACGCAGTATTTT.

In regard to this clone: This specimen includes other DNA sequences encoding the same CDR3. J is TRBJ2-5 and V is TRBV5-1, with a tentative D call TRBD2 (7 bases). Trimming shortened V by 3 bases and J by 4 bases, and 10 bases separated the two germline ends. CDR3 size: 13 residues. Germline loops: CDR1 SGHRS, CDR2 YFSETQ. The CDR3 reads CASSSGGAETQYF. Written as DNA, the CDR3 is TGCGCCAGCAGCTCTGGGGGGGCAGAGACCCAGTACTTC. The full variable domain, with the rest looked up from reference TRBV5-1 and TRBJ2-5, is KAGVTQTPRYLIKTRGQQVTLSCSPISGHRSVSWYQQTPGQGLQFLFEYFSETQRNKGNFPGRFSGRQFSNSRSEMNVSTLELGDSALYLCASSSGGAETQYFGPGTRLLVL.

This clone was found once. The V call is TRBV5-1, the J call TRBJ2-1, with 11 bases that match TRBD2. With 4 bases clipped from V and 1 base from J, the junction kept 4 bases outside the gene matches. This CDR3 is 16 amino acids long. The germline CDR1 and CDR2 sequences are SGHRS and YFSETQ. The CDR3 DNA sequence: TGCGCCAGCAGCCAACTAGCGGGGGCTTCCTACAATGAGCAGTTCTTC. This sequence encodes CASSQLAGASYNEQFF.

The chain carries TRBV5-6 and TRBJ2-3, with D possibly called TRBD1 or TRBD2 (5 bases each). The CDR3 is 15 amino acids. The V end lost 4 bases, the J end lost 1 base, and 13 bases lay between the germline ends. Germline-derived CDR1 and CDR2 are SGHDT and YYEEEE. As DNA, the CDR3 is TGTGCCAGCAGCAGAGGGGAGCAACGCACAGATACGCAGTATTTT. Its translation is CASSRGEQRTDTQYF.

This chain links TRBV6-5 with TRBJ1-4, with D uncertain. Germline loops: CDR1 MNHEY, CDR2 SVGAGI. There are 16 residues in the CDR3. Trimming cost V 2 bases and J 0 bases, with 10 bases left between them. This CDR3 reads CASSYQPWSTNEKLFF. The CDR3 DNA reads as TGTGCCAGCAGTTACCAGCCTTGGTCAACTAATGAAAAACTGTTTTTT.

This clone has only one observation. The rearrangement joins TRBV7-2 to TRBJ1-4; D ambiguous. Germline V gene lookup returns CDR1 SGHTA and CDR2 FQGNSA. V was shortened by 5 bases and J by 6 bases, with 22 bases between the two germline ends. The CDR3 contains 17 residues. The CDR3 reads CASSVRGSLWRDEKLFF. The CDR3 coding sequence is TGTGCCAGCAGCGTCAGAGGGAGCCTATGGAGGGATGAAAAACTGTTTTTT.

The rearrangement links TRBV6-5 to TRBJ2-7; possibly TRBD1 or TRBD2 for D (5 bases each). Germline lookup yields CDR1 MNHEY and CDR2 SVGAGI. V shed 5 bases and J shed 4 bases, with 12 bases lying between them. The CDR3 loop spans 13 amino acids. The CDR3, as DNA: TGTGCCAGCAGTGACATCAGGGAGTACGAGCAGTACTTC. Translation gives CASSDIREYEQYF.

To note about this clone: The junction departs from the called germline gene at one end, perhaps through a read error. The chain combines TRBV7-7 with TRBJ2-7; tentative D call: TRBD2 (5 bases). This CDR3 has 15 residues. The germline V gene encodes CDR1 SSHAT and CDR2 FNYEAQ (reference sequence). The CDR3 protein is CASSLAQGSFYEQYF. The CDR3 DNA sequence: TGTGCTAGCAGCTTAGCGCAAGGCAGCTTCTACGAGCAGTACTTC.

This chain uses TRBV5-6 with TRBJ1-4; D is perhaps TRBD1 (5 bases). V shed 3 bases and J shed 8 bases, with 14 bases lying between them. Germline V lookup: CDR1 SGHDT, CDR2 YYEEEE. The CDR3 spans 14 residues. For the CDR3, the DNA is TGTGCCAGCAGCTACGGGACCCTTCGCGAAAAACTGTTTTTT. This sequence encodes CASSYGTLREKLFF.

The chain joins TRBV27 to TRBJ1-1; 7 bases agree with TRBD1. The CDR3 spans 12 residues. The germline V gene encodes CDR1 MNHEY and CDR2 SMNVEV (reference sequence). The trim removed 6 bases at V and 4 bases at J, leaving 2 bases unmatched. The CDR3 loop is CASRGQATEAFF. The CDR3 DNA reads as TGTGCCAGCAGAGGACAGGCCACTGAAGCTTTCTTT.